The 14 T cell receptor beta chains in this list originate from one sample, sequenced in a study of blood T cell repertoires in COVID-19. The table came from immunoSEQ multiplex PCR; TCRdb's copy has only in-frame clones and leaves some out. The table has about 160,000 clones, more than 75% seen once. The sample comprised peripheral blood. The origin of the receptors is a man in his forties with acute or convalescent COVID-19.

This clone was counted once. The chain links TRBV2 to TRBJ1-3; TRBD1 agrees at 9 bases. The V and J ends lost 6 bases and 2 bases, in that order; junction bases with no gene match: 5. CDR1 is SNHLY, CDR2 FYNNEI, per germline. CDR3 size: 15 residues. DNA for the CDR3: TGTGCCAGCAGAGAACAGGGGGCCGCTGGAAACACCATATATTTT. This gives the protein CASREQGAAGNTIYF.

The chain is built from TRBV6-5 and TRBJ1-2; weak D call: TRBD1 (5 bases). Trimming removed 6 bases at V and 3 bases at J, with 11 bases between. Germline V CDR1 and CDR2: MNHEY, SVGAGI. There are 13 residues in the CDR3. As DNA, the CDR3 is TGTGCCAGCAGCCAGGGAACCTACTATGGCTACACCTTC. This translates into CASSQGTYYGYTF.

J is TRBJ1-3 and V is TRBV28; 8 nucleotides line up with TRBD1. There are 17 residues in the CDR3. Trimming removed 4 bases from V and 2 bases from J; junction bases left unmatched: 10. Per germline, CDR1 MDHEN and CDR2 SYDVKM. Here the CDR3 DNA reads TGTGCCAGCAGTTGGCGACAGGGGCTCCCCCCTGGAAACACCATATATTTT. This sequence encodes CASSWRQGLPPGNTIYF.

This sequence joins TRBV5-1 and TRBJ2-5; 9 bases map to TRBD1. The CDR3 totals 13 residues. The junction had 4 bases not matched to a gene; V was cut back by 4 bases and J by 6 bases. Germline CDR1 reads SGHRS; CDR2 reads YFSETQ. The CDR3 is CASSPGQGQTQYF. CDR3 nucleotide sequence: TGCGCCAGCAGCCCGGGACAGGGTCAGACCCAGTACTTC.

The chain's CDR3 is CASSQVETGGYEQYF. The CDR3 DNA is TGCGCCAGCAGCCAAGTCGAGACAGGGGGCTACGAGCAGTACTTC. The chain couples TRBV4-1 to TRBJ2-7, with 9 bases matching TRBD1. Germline CDR1 and CDR2: MGHRA and YSYEKL. Trimming at V came to 1 base and at J to 3 bases, leaving 4 bases not matched to a gene. The length of the CDR3 is 15 residues.

This chain joins TRBV2 and TRBJ2-4; TRBD2 aligns across 10 bases. CDR1 and CDR2 from the germline V gene are SNHLY and FYNNEI. This CDR3 has 19 amino acids. Trimming at V came to 4 bases and at J to 1 base, leaving 13 bases not matched to a gene. The CDR3 coding sequence is TGTGCCAGCAGTGCGAGCGGGGGGGTCTTCAAGGAGGCCAAAAACATTCAGTACTTC. Its translation is CASSASGGVFKEAKNIQYF.

This rearrangement joins TRBV30 to TRBJ1-2; 8 bases align to TRBD1. Germline V gives CDR1 GTSNPN, CDR2 SVGIG (reference sequence). CDR3 length equals 13 residues. With V trimmed by 6 bases and J by 7 bases, 10 bases remained unmatched. CDR3 sequence (DNA): TGTGCCTGCTCAGACAGGGGAGAGGGTGGCTACACCTTC. Encoded protein: CACSDRGEGGYTF. Together with reference TRBV30 and TRBJ1-2, the CDR3 gives the full variable domain: SQTIHQWPATLVQPVGSPLSLECTVEGTSNPNLYWYRQAAGRGLQLLFYSVGIGQISSEVPQNLSASRPQDRQFILSSKKLLLSDSGFYLCACSDRGEGGYTFGSGTRLTVV.

For the CDR3, the DNA is TGTGCCTGGAGTAATGGGGGCCAGAGGGTCACTGAAGCTTTCTTT. Its protein product is CAWSNGGQRVTEAFF. The chain uses TRBV30 and TRBJ1-1, with D tentatively TRBD1 (6 bases). The CDR3 is 15 amino acids. Germline V gene sequence: CDR1 GTSNPN, CDR2 SVGIG (reference sequence). V was trimmed by 2 bases and J by 4 bases, leaving 17 bases between them.

The chain has TRBV5-1 and TRBJ1-2, with unresolved D. The CDR3 contains 15 residues. CDR1 SGHRS and CDR2 YFSETQ come from the germline V gene. V shed 2 bases and J shed 0 bases, with 11 bases lying between them. CDR3 region: CASSFGGPTNYGYTF. CDR3 in DNA: TGCGCCAGCAGCTTTGGAGGGCCAACTAACTATGGCTACACCTTC. Based on the CDR3 plus reference TRBV5-1 and TRBJ1-2, the full variable domain is KAGVTQTPRYLIKTRGQQVTLSCSPISGHRSVSWYQQTPGQGLQFLFEYFSETQRNKGNFPGRFSGRQFSNSRSEMNVSTLELGDSALYLCASSFGGPTNYGYTFGSGTRLTVV.

The chain has TRBV6-5 and TRBJ1-1; weak D call: TRBD1 (6 bases). Trimming took off 7 bases at V and 1 base at J, with 13 bases between the two ends. Germline V gene lookup returns CDR1 MNHEY and CDR2 SVGAGI. The CDR3 is made up of 14 amino acids. The CDR3 loop reads CASNPRGTNTEAFF. The CDR3 coding sequence is TGTGCCAGCAATCCCAGGGGTACGAACACTGAAGCTTTCTTT.

The V gene is TRBV5-1, the J gene TRBJ2-3, with TRBD2 as a possible D gene (8 bases). The V gene's germline CDR1 is SGHRS and CDR2 YFSETQ. V lost 8 bases to trimming and J lost 2 bases, with 15 bases between them. This CDR3 region has 14 residues. CDR3 in DNA: TGCGCCAGTAGCGGGACAGCCATCACAGATACGCAGTATTTT. Residues: CASSGTAITDTQYF.

This rearrangement joins TRBV5-1 to TRBJ2-2; 8 bases match TRBD1. The CDR3 totals 15 residues. Trimming took 6 bases from V and 6 from J; bases not matched to a gene: 10. Germline CDR1 is SGHRS and CDR2 is YFSETQ. CDR3 in DNA: TGCGCCAGCACCGTTGGACAGGGACGGGCCGGGGAGCTGTTTTTT. It encodes CASTVGQGRAGELFF.

The chain uses TRBV5-4 and TRBJ1-2, with TRBD1 as a possible D gene (5 bases). The V end lost 5 bases, the J end lost 2 bases, and 13 bases lay between the germline ends. Looked up from germline, CDR1 is SGHNT and CDR2 is YYREEE (reference sequence). The CDR3 length is 14 residues. The CDR3 DNA follows: TGTGCCAGCAGGGAGGGGAGGCTAAACTATGGCTACACCTTC. Its protein is CASREGRLNYGYTF.

This chain joins TRBV5-1 and TRBJ1-6, with 7 bases matching TRBD1. The V gene's germline CDR1 is SGHRS and CDR2 YFSETQ. V gave up 4 bases and J gave up 5 bases; unmatched junction bases: 6. CDR3 length equals 15 residues. The CDR3 DNA reads TGCGCCAGCAGCACCGGACAGGTTAATAATTCACCCCTCCACTTT. Translation: CASSTGQVNNSPLHF.